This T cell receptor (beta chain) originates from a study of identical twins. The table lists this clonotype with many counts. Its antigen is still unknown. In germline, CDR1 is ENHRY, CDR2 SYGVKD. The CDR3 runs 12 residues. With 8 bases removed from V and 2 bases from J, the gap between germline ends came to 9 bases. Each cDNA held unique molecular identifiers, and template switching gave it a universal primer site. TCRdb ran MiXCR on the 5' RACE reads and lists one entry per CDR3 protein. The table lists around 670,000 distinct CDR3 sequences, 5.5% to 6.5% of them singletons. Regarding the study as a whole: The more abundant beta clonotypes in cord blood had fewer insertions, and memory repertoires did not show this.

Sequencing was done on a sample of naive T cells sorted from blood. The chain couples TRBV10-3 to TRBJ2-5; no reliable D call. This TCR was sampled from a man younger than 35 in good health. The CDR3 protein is CAIGTAQETQYF. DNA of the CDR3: TGTGCCATCGGAACGGCACAAGAGACCCAGTACTTC.